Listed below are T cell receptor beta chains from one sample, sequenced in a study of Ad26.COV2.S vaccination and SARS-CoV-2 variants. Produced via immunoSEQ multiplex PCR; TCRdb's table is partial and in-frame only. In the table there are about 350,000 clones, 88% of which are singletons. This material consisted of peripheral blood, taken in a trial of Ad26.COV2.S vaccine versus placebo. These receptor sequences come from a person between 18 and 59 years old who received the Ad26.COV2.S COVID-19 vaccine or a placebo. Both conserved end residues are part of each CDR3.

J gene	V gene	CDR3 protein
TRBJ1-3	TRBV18	CASSPPTGQISGNTIYF
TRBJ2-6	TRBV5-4	CASSLAGASGANVLTF
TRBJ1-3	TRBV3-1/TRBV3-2	CASSPAGGGIGRNTIYF
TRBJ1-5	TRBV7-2	CASSLGMGNQPQHF
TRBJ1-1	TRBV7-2	CASSQGYTEAFF
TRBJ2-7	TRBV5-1	CASSSGGRRSYEQYF
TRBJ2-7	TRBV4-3	CASSQETGAYEQYF
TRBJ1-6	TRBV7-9	CASSLGGTPNSPLHF
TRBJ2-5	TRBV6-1	CASSEGFTAGGETQYF
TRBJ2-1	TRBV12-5	CASALDPRYEQFF
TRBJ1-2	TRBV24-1	CATSDLTTNYGYTF
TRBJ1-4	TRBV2	CASKGAGVNEKLFF
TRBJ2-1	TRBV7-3	CASSLTTTSGSRNEQFF
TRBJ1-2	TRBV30	CAWSVTGGLYGYTF
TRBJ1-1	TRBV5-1	CASSLAKVGETEAFF
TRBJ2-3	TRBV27	CASSLRGGSTDTQYF
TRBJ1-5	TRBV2	CASSFQGRGGQPQHF
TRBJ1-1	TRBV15	CATSLLGANTEAFF
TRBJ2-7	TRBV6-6	CASNPGQGGPYEQYF
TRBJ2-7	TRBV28	CASSLPLTSGMYIYEQYF
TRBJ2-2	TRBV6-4	CASSAGNTGELFF
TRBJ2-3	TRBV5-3	CARSLNRPSGIPTDTQYF
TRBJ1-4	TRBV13	CASSLESAEKLFF
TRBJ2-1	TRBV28	CASLTNRGTSGVSYNEQFF
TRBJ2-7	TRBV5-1	CASSPVAGSSYEQYF
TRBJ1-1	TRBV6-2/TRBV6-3	CASSYSTNTEAFF
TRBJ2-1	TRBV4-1	CASSLERVLAYNEQFF
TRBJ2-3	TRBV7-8	CASSLGQFTDTQYF
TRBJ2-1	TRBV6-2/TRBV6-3	CASSYGRGGRDEQFF
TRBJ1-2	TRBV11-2	CASSLLQGSGDYGYTF
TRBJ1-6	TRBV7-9	CASSPRTVRGNSPLHF
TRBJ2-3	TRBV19	CASSLRTSGTDTQYF
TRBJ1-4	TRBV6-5	CAGRTATNEKLFF
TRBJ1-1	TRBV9	CASSVDVVTEAFF
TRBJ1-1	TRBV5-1	CASSLEGFGVQAFF
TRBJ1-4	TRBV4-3	CASSQDSQGGEKLFF
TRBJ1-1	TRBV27	CASSLWGQPNTEAFF
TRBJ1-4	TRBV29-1	CSEFYDNEKLFF
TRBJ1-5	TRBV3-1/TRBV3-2	CASSQDGWGQPLYSNQPQHF